The T cell receptor (beta chain) under discussion was sequenced for a study of blood T cell repertoires in COVID-19. There are a few counts of this clone. Repertoires were generated with immunoSEQ multiplex PCR, while TCRdb's copy carries only in-frame clones and drops some. This sample has around 480,000 clones, with roughly 90% found just once. Participants were placed into cohorts based on the clinical history they reported. What the recovered Cohort 3 donors had was two negative PCRs, clearance, or symptom resolution. This CDR3 is built from 15 residues. V was clipped by 2 bases and J by 6 bases; unmatched bases: 6. CDR1 and CDR2 (germline): KGHSH, LQKENI.

Sequenced: PBMCs or T cells enriched from blood (not recorded which). The J gene is TRBJ1-5, the V gene TRBV18; 8 nucleotides align to TRBD1. The clonotype originates from a young woman who had recovered from COVID-19. CDR3 loop: CASSPDRGEGQPQHF. In DNA form, the CDR3 reads TGTGCCAGCTCACCAGACAGGGGAGAGGGTCAGCCCCAGCATTTT.